Listed here are 31 T cell receptor beta chains from one sample, sequenced in a study of shared clonotypes between healthy human individuals. Libraries were prepared by immunoSEQ multiplex PCR; TCRdb keeps only in-frame clonotypes and omits some of them. The table includes about 1.1 million clones, 60% to 80% detected once. Material: memory CD4+ T cells from PBMCs. The subset here: CD45RA-negative fraction. These receptors were obtained from a man aged 18 to 29 in good health. Some clones in this sample may be carry-over from other donors' samples.

V usage is TRBV5-7 and J usage is TRBJ1-1; 7 positions match TRBD1. TRBV5-7 is an ORF, with its function uncertain. This CDR3 comprises 16 residues. Unmatched junction bases numbered 17, after V lost 4 bases and J lost 8 bases. For the CDR3, the DNA is TGTGCCAGCAGCCGAGAGCCGCCGGGACAGCACGGAGAAGCTTTCTTT. This encodes CASSREPPGQHGEAFF.

The chain uses TRBV27 and TRBJ2-7; a possible D gene is TRBD2 (6 bases). The V end lost 6 bases, the J end lost 2 bases, and 17 bases lay between the germline ends. The CDR3 spans 15 residues. Germline V gene lookup returns CDR1 MNHEY and CDR2 SMNVEV (reference sequence). In nucleotides, the CDR3 is TGTGCCAGCAGAAAAACCCCGGGACTGACCTACGAGCAGTACTTC. Protein product: CASRKTPGLTYEQYF.

This chain joins TRBV27 and TRBJ1-1; D gene unclear. Germline CDR1 is MNHEY and CDR2 is SMNVEV (reference sequence). This CDR3 has 14 residues. Between the trimmed V and J ends, which lost 6 bases and 0 bases, there was a span of 11 bases. In DNA, the CDR3 is TGTGCCAGCAGCCGGCCAACGATGAACACTGAAGCTTTCTTT. It specifies CASSRPTMNTEAFF.

This clone was counted only a few times. The chain joins TRBV9 to TRBJ2-5, with D perhaps being TRBD1 or TRBD2 (5 bases each). The CDR3 length is 14 residues. Germline V lookup: CDR1 SGDLS, CDR2 YYNGEE. With 0 bases removed from V and 4 bases from J, the gap between germline ends came to 10 bases. This CDR3 reads CASSVAAGRETQYF. Here the CDR3 DNA reads TGTGCCAGCAGCGTAGCTGCAGGGAGAGAGACCCAGTACTTC. Full variable domain (outside the CDR3, taken from reference TRBV9 and TRBJ2-5): DSGVTQTPKHLITATGQRVTLRCSPRSGDLSVYWYQQSLDQGLQFLIQYYNGEERAKGNILERFSAQQFPDLHSELNLSSLELGDSALYFCASSVAAGRETQYFGPGTRLLVL.

The gene calls are TRBV5-5 and TRBJ1-2; TRBD1 aligns across 9 bases. The CDR3 contains 14 residues. Trimming removed 5 bases from V and 8 bases from J; junction bases left unmatched: 10. Germline loops: CDR1 SGHKS, CDR2 YYEKEE (reference sequence). In nucleotides, the CDR3 is TGTGCCAGCAGAGTAACAGGGGGCAGGAGAGGCTACACCTTC. It is translated as CASRVTGGRRGYTF. Full variable domain (missing parts from reference TRBV5-5 and TRBJ1-2): DAGVTQSPTHLIKTRGQQVTLRCSPISGHKSVSWYQQVLGQGPQFIFQYYEKEERGRGNFPDRFSARQFPNYSSELNVNALLLGDSALYLCASRVTGGRRGYTFGSGTRLTVV.

This chain uses TRBV11-2 with TRBJ2-7; D possibly corresponds to TRBD2 (6 bases). Germline CDR1 and CDR2: SGHAT and FQNNGV. Trimming stripped 1 base from V and 2 bases from J, with 12 bases between. This CDR3 region has 15 residues. The CDR3 is CASSLVWRGAYEQYF. The CDR3 DNA is TGTGCCAGCAGCTTAGTCTGGCGGGGCGCCTACGAGCAGTACTTC. The variable domain in full, completed from reference TRBV11-2 and TRBJ2-7, reads EAGVAQSPRYKIIEKRQSVAFWCNPISGHATLYWYQQILGQGPKLLIQFQNNGVVDDSQLPKDRFSAERLKGVDSTLKIQPAKLEDSAVYLCASSLVWRGAYEQYFGPGTRLTVT.

This clone was detected once. This sequence joins TRBV7-9 and TRBJ2-3; TRBD2 matches 10 bases. The trim removed 10 bases at V and 4 bases at J, leaving 11 bases unmatched. The CDR3 totals 15 residues. Germline V gene lookup returns CDR1 SEHNR and CDR2 FQNEAQ (reference sequence). The CDR3 coding sequence is TGTGCCAAAGAACGGCTAGCGGGAGTGGCAGATACGCAGTATTTT. Translating gives CAKERLAGVADTQYF. Together with reference TRBV7-9 and TRBJ2-3, the CDR3 gives the full variable domain: DTGVSQNPRHKITKRGQNVTFRCDPISEHNRLYWYRQTLGQGPEFLTYFQNEAQLEKSRLLSDRFSAERPKGSFSTLEIQRTEQGDSAMYLCAKERLAGVADTQYFGPGTRLTVL.

The chain has TRBV28 and TRBJ2-7; 8 positions agree with TRBD1. V lost 6 bases and J lost 6; bases outside the gene matches: 13. The CDR3 is made up of 15 amino acids. Looked up from germline, CDR1 is MDHEN and CDR2 is SYDVKM. CDR3 bases: TGTGCCAGCAGAACGCCCGGACAGGGACGGTCCGAGCAGTACTTC. Translated, it gives CASRTPGQGRSEQYF.

The chain recombines TRBV11-1 with TRBJ2-7; D may match TRBD1 or TRBD2 (5 bases each). The CDR3 covers 14 residues. CDR1 is SGHAT, CDR2 FQDESV, per germline (reference sequence). The germline V and J ends were trimmed by 2 bases and 4 bases, with 12 bases remaining between them. The CDR3 nucleotides read TGTGCCAGCAGCTTAAGTGGGGGTCGGTACGAGCAGTACTTC. It translates to CASSLSGGRYEQYF.

J is TRBJ2-1 and V is TRBV2; the D is unclear. The CDR3 extends over 15 amino acids. Germline V gene lookup returns CDR1 SNHLY and CDR2 FYNNEI. The V end was cut by 1 base, the J end by 3 bases, with 10 bases between. CDR3 in amino acids: CASSEGKQDYNEQFF. Here the CDR3 DNA reads TGTGCCAGCAGTGAAGGGAAGCAGGACTACAATGAGCAGTTCTTC.

V usage is TRBV6-4 and J usage is TRBJ2-1, with 9 nucleotides matching TRBD2. The V segment lost 4 bases and the J segment 0 bases; nucleotides outside the gene matches: 7. The CDR3 covers 17 residues. Per the germline V gene, CDR1 is MRHNA and CDR2 is SNTAGT. CDR3: CASSVLAGEHSYNEQFF. CDR3 coding DNA: TGTGCCAGCAGTGTGTTAGCGGGAGAGCACTCCTACAATGAGCAGTTCTTC.

The CDR3 sequence is CAIGGLAGRPLETQYF. DNA for the CDR3: TGTGCCATTGGGGGCCTAGCGGGAAGGCCCCTGGAGACCCAGTACTTC. The chain employs TRBV10-3 and TRBJ2-5; 9 bases align to TRBD2. Looked up from germline, CDR1 is ENHRY and CDR2 is SYGVKD. CDR3 length equals 16 residues. With 9 bases clipped from V and 5 bases from J, the junction kept 16 bases outside the gene matches.

This chain links TRBV27 with TRBJ1-1, with D maybe TRBD1 (6 bases). The ends were cut back, 6 bases at V and 5 bases at J, with 19 bases in the middle. The CDR3 runs to 15 residues. CDR1 and CDR2 from the germline V gene are MNHEY and SMNVEV (reference sequence). The CDR3 spells CASSLRAGGATEAFF. The DNA for the CDR3 is TGTGCCAGCAGCCTCAGGGCGGGGGGCGCGACTGAAGCTTTCTTT.

The chain uses TRBV28 and TRBJ2-1; 7 positions match TRBD1. Trimming took 6 bases from V and 2 from J; bases not matched to a gene: 4. The CDR3 runs 14 residues. Germline loops: CDR1 MDHEN, CDR2 SYDVKM. The CDR3 DNA reads TGTGCCAGCAGATATGGACAGGCCTACAATGAGCAGTTCTTC. It yields the protein CASRYGQAYNEQFF. Full variable domain (rest looked up from reference TRBV28 and TRBJ2-1): DVKVTQSSRYLVKRTGEKVFLECVQDMDHENMFWYRQDPGLGLRLIYFSYDVKMKEKGDIPEGYSVSREKKERFSLILESASTNQTSMYLCASRYGQAYNEQFFGPGTRLTVL.

V and J are TRBV2 and TRBJ1-1; no firm D call. There are 15 residues in the CDR3. In germline, CDR1 is SNHLY, CDR2 FYNNEI. V shed 4 bases and J shed 0 bases, with 12 bases lying between them. The CDR3 loop is CASSGQSSMNTEAFF. The CDR3 nucleotides read TGTGCCAGCAGTGGTCAATCTTCCATGAACACTGAAGCTTTCTTT.

Only a few counts were recorded for this clone. The rearrangement joins TRBV11-2 to TRBJ1-2, with 8 positions matching TRBD1. V dropped 5 bases and J dropped 9; count of bases not matched to a gene: 8. Per germline, CDR1 SGHAT and CDR2 FQNNGV. This CDR3 has 13 amino acids. Written as DNA, the CDR3 is TGTGCCAGCAGCCTGACCGGACAGGGAAGCTACACCTTC. Amino acids: CASSLTGQGSYTF.

This clone is a singleton in its sample. The genes are TRBV7-8 and TRBJ2-7, with TRBD2 matching over 7 bases. With 3 bases clipped from V and 5 bases from J, the junction kept 4 bases outside the gene matches. Germline values: CDR1 SGHVS, CDR2 FQNEAQ. CDR3 length: 13 residues. The CDR3 sequence: CASSLAGVDEQYF. DNA of the CDR3: TGTGCCAGCAGCTTGGCGGGAGTCGACGAGCAGTACTTC.

The genes are TRBV19 and TRBJ1-1, with D uncertain. V lost 5 bases and J lost 8, with 21 bases in between. CDR1 is LNHDA, CDR2 SQIVND, per germline (reference sequence). The CDR3 extends over 15 amino acids. CDR3 bases: TGTGCCAGTAGTCGGCCTCTCAGCCTCCTCTCCGAAGCTTTCTTT. Its translation is CASSRPLSLLSEAFF.

The chain joins TRBV30 to TRBJ2-7; D is possibly TRBD2 (6 bases). CDR3 length: 15 residues. Trimming cost V 1 base and J 0 bases, with 13 bases left between them. Per germline, CDR1 GTSNPN and CDR2 SVGIG (reference sequence). The CDR3 DNA sequence: TGTGCCTGGAGTGGGAGCGGACTAAACTCCTACGAGCAGTACTTC. Amino acids: CAWSGSGLNSYEQYF.

The chain couples TRBV2 to TRBJ2-7; D is undetermined. V lost 8 bases to trimming and J lost 2 bases, with 7 bases between them. The CDR3 is 11 amino acids. The germline gives CDR1 SNHLY, CDR2 FYNNEI. DNA for the CDR3: TGTGCCAGCGGGAAAGCCTACGAGCAGTACTTC. Its protein product is CASGKAYEQYF.

The chain joins TRBV2 to TRBJ2-2, with 8 bases lining up with TRBD2. Germline lookup yields CDR1 SNHLY and CDR2 FYNNEI. Germline trimming cut 6 bases from V and 7 bases from J; bases unmatched to any gene: 4. This CDR3 has 13 amino acids. This CDR3 reads CASRTTSGGELFF. CDR3 nucleotides: TGTGCCAGCAGGACCACTAGCGGCGGGGAGCTGTTTTTT.

The chain uses TRBV9 and TRBJ2-6; perhaps TRBD2 as D (5 bases). Germline V gene lookup returns CDR1 SGDLS and CDR2 YYNGEE. This CDR3 has 15 residues. V was trimmed by 1 base and J by 2 bases, leaving 7 bases between them. In nucleotides, the CDR3 is TGTGCCAGCAGCGTAATCGGGGCTGGGGCCAACGTCCTGACTTTC. Its translation: CASSVIGAGANVLTF. The complete variable domain, with remaining parts taken from reference TRBV9 and TRBJ2-6, reads DSGVTQTPKHLITATGQRVTLRCSPRSGDLSVYWYQQSLDQGLQFLIQYYNGEERAKGNILERFSAQQFPDLHSELNLSSLELGDSALYFCASSVIGAGANVLTFGAGSRLTVL.

The rearrangement joins TRBV4-2 to TRBJ2-5, with 10 bases that match TRBD2. The V gene's germline CDR1 is LGHNA and CDR2 YNFKEQ. CDR3 length: 17 amino acids. Trimming cost V 1 base and J 5 bases; bases outside gene matches: 10. The CDR3 sequence is CASSQVLAGEVAETQYF. In DNA, the CDR3 is TGTGCCAGCAGCCAAGTTCTAGCGGGAGAGGTCGCGGAGACCCAGTACTTC.

This clone is a singleton in its sample. V gene TRBV7-8 combines with J gene TRBJ1-2; TRBD1 is a possible D gene (5 bases). CDR3 size: 14 residues. CDR1 and CDR2 (germline): SGHVS, FQNEAQ. The V end was cut by 5 bases, the J end by 8 bases, with 18 bases between. The CDR3 DNA reads as TGTGCCAGCAGCACTCAACCCGGGGGGGTCGGCTACACCTTC. Its protein is CASSTQPGGVGYTF.

The genes are TRBV19 and TRBJ2-1; D may be TRBD1 (6 bases). Germline V gene data show CDR1 as LNHDA and CDR2 as SQIVND (reference sequence). The V gene lost 2 bases and the J gene lost 3 bases, with 11 bases spanning the gap. The CDR3 runs 15 residues. CDR3 sequence: CASSIMTGIYNEQFF. In DNA, the CDR3 is TGTGCCAGTAGTATAATGACAGGCATCTACAATGAGCAGTTCTTC.

V is TRBV7-9 and J is TRBJ2-6; D is uncertain. With 5 bases removed from V and 4 bases from J, the gap between germline ends came to 12 bases. This CDR3 spans 15 amino acids. Looked up from germline, CDR1 is SEHNR and CDR2 is FQNEAQ (reference sequence). CDR3 sequence reads: CASSTYATGANVLTF. The CDR3 nucleotides read TGTGCCAGCAGCACATATGCCACGGGGGCCAACGTCCTGACTTTC.

The chain joins TRBV11-2 to TRBJ2-7; TRBD2 matches at 7 bases. Losses at the gene ends were 5 bases for V and 3 bases for J; bases not matched to a gene: 10. In germline, CDR1 is SGHAT, CDR2 FQNNGV. The CDR3 is 15 amino acids. Here the CDR3 reads CASSPLGGRGYEQYF. As DNA, the CDR3 is TGTGCCAGCAGCCCCCTTGGCGGGAGAGGCTACGAGCAGTACTTC. The full variable domain, completed using reference TRBV11-2 and TRBJ2-7, is EAGVAQSPRYKIIEKRQSVAFWCNPISGHATLYWYQQILGQGPKLLIQFQNNGVVDDSQLPKDRFSAERLKGVDSTLKIQPAKLEDSAVYLCASSPLGGRGYEQYFGPGTRLTVT.

The rearrangement joins TRBV5-1 to TRBJ2-3, with 10 bases that match TRBD2. Germline CDR1 SGHRS, CDR2 YFSETQ. V trimming: 0 bases; J trimming: 3 bases; junction bases outside the gene matches: 4. The CDR3 consists of 16 residues. This CDR3 is CASSLEAGGITDTQYF. DNA of the CDR3: TGCGCCAGCAGCTTGGAAGCGGGAGGGATTACAGATACGCAGTATTTT.

The CDR3 DNA follows: TGTGCCAGCAGCTATGTTGTGGGACAGGCCCAGTACTTC. Translation gives CASSYVVGQAQYF. V and J are TRBV7-9 and TRBJ2-4, with 8 bases lining up with TRBD1. Unmatched junction bases numbered 9, after V lost 4 bases and J lost 13 bases. The CDR3 spans 13 residues. Germline V gene lookup returns CDR1 SEHNR and CDR2 FQNEAQ (reference sequence).

The chain employs TRBV2 and TRBJ2-4; D not resolved. Trimming cost V 6 bases and J 8 bases, with 8 bases left between them. The CDR3 totals 11 residues. CDR1 SNHLY and CDR2 FYNNEI come from the germline V gene. In nucleotides, the CDR3 is TGTGCCAGCAGCTACTCGGACATTCAGTACTTC. It translates to CASSYSDIQYF.

This clone has a single count. The genes are TRBV19 and TRBJ2-3; D is uncertain. The CDR3 covers 15 residues. V was shortened by 3 bases and J by 1 base, with 11 bases between the two germline ends. Germline V gene sequence: CDR1 LNHDA, CDR2 SQIVND (reference sequence). The CDR3 spells CASSMWAVGTDTQYF. CDR3 nucleotides: TGTGCCAGTAGTATGTGGGCGGTAGGCACAGATACGCAGTATTTT.